Listed below are T cell receptor beta chains from one sample, sequenced in a study of control samples from healthy donors and cancer patients. Sequencing was performed with immunoSEQ multiplex PCR; in TCRdb, only in-frame clones are kept and a portion is missing. The table has around 110,000 clones, 93% seen once. Sequenced material: blood. Every receptor here comes from a man aged 25 to 40 in good health. Both conserved end residues are part of each CDR3. Fields, in order: J gene, D gene, clone size, V gene, CDR3 protein, CDR3 DNA. D genes are given only for firm matches. Clone size is not always given. Where it is, it says once, few, many or a class for expanded clones.

J: TRBJ1-1; D: -; size: -; V: TRBV7-8; CDR3: CASSLGRPNTEAFF; DNA: TGTGCCAGCAGCTTAGGTAGGCCGAACACTGAAGCTTTCTTT
J: TRBJ2-6; D: -; size: once; V: TRBV6-1; CDR3: CASSDIGGSGANVLTF; DNA: TGTGCCAGCAGTGATATTGGGGGATCCGGGGCCAACGTCCTGACTTTC
J: TRBJ1-3; D: -; size: -; V: TRBV5-5; CDR3: CASRSRGFSGNTIYF; DNA: TGTGCCAGCAGGTCCCGGGGGTTCTCTGGAAACACCATATATTTT
J: TRBJ1-2; D: TRBD1; size: -; V: TRBV19; CDR3: CASSIGTDTYGYTF; DNA: TGTGCCAGTAGTATTGGGACAGACACCTATGGCTACACCTTC
J: TRBJ2-7; D: -; size: -; V: TRBV28; CDR3: CASSLISASYEQYF; DNA: TGTGCCAGCAGTTTAATTTCGGCCTCCTACGAGCAGTACTTC
J: TRBJ1-1; D: -; size: -; V: TRBV27; CDR3: CASSIGGNTEAFF; DNA: TGTGCCAGCAGTATAGGGGGGAACACTGAAGCTTTCTTT
J: TRBJ2-5; D: TRBD1; size: -; V: TRBV28; CDR3: CASSAQGAGETQYF; DNA: TGTGCCAGCAGTGCTCAGGGGGCTGGCGAGACCCAGTACTTC
J: TRBJ2-7; D: TRBD1; size: -; V: TRBV24-1; CDR3: CATSDPGQGGSYEQYF; DNA: TGTGCCACCAGTGACCCTGGACAGGGGGGTAGCTACGAGCAGTACTTC
J: TRBJ2-5; D: -; size: -; V: TRBV9; CDR3: CASSVYDSSETQYF; DNA: TGTGCCAGCAGCGTATATGATAGCTCCGAGACCCAGTACTTC
J: TRBJ1-1; D: -; size: -; V: TRBV27; CDR3: CASSLSGAFRAFF; DNA: TGTGCCAGCAGTTTATCTGGCGCCTTTAGAGCTTTCTTT
J: TRBJ1-1; D: -; size: -; V: TRBV7-9; CDR3: CASSLAAVTNTEAFF; DNA: TGTGCCAGCAGCTTAGCGGCAGTGACAAACACTGAAGCTTTCTTT
J: TRBJ1-1; D: -; size: -; V: TRBV7-5; CDR3: CARERGHMNTEAFF; DNA: TGTGCCAGAGAGAGAGGGCACATGAACACTGAAGCTTTCTTT
J: TRBJ1-4; D: -; size: -; V: TRBV19; CDR3: CARLGGTTNEKLFF; DNA: TGTGCCAGACTGGGGGGGACAACTAATGAAAAACTGTTTTTT
J: TRBJ2-5; D: TRBD1; size: once; V: TRBV6-6; CDR3: CASRRDRGKETQYF; DNA: TGTGCCAGCAGACGGGACAGGGGAAAAGAGACCCAGTACTTC
J: TRBJ2-5; D: TRBD2; size: -; V: TRBV7-9; CDR3: CASSLVKLTVLAGETQYF; DNA: TGTGCCAGCAGCTTAGTTAAATTGACGGTACTAGCGGGGGAGACCCAGTACTTC
J: TRBJ2-3; D: TRBD2; size: few; V: TRBV4-2; CDR3: CASSQEGTRGADTQYF; DNA: TGTGCCAGCAGCCAAGAGGGGACTAGAGGAGCAGATACGCAGTATTTT
J: TRBJ1-3; D: -; size: few; V: TRBV4-1; CDR3: CASSQEGIGSSSGNTIYF; DNA: TGCGCCAGCAGCCAAGAAGGAATAGGGTCAAGCTCTGGAAACACCATATATTTT
J: TRBJ1-1; D: -; size: -; V: TRBV10-3; CDR3: CAISYDQQLHTEAFF; DNA: TGTGCCATCAGTTATGACCAACAGCTGCACACTGAAGCTTTCTTT
J: TRBJ2-7; D: -; size: -; V: TRBV7-9; CDR3: CASTREGEQYF; DNA: TGTGCCAGCACCCGCGAGGGGGAGCAGTACTTC
J: TRBJ2-3; D: TRBD2; size: -; V: TRBV10-2; CDR3: CASRKERGGSAAAQYF; DNA: TGCGCCAGCAGAAAGGAGCGGGGGGGCTCCGCGGCCGCGCAGTATTTT
J: TRBJ2-1; D: -; size: -; V: TRBV7-2; CDR3: CASSLRPGGLNNEQFF; DNA: TGTGCCAGCAGCTTAAGGCCTGGGGGACTCAACAATGAGCAGTTCTTC
J: TRBJ2-1; D: -; size: -; V: TRBV18; CDR3: CASSTQANEQFF; DNA: TGTGCCAGCTCAACACAGGCGAATGAGCAGTTCTTC
J: TRBJ2-6; D: -; size: -; V: TRBV19; CDR3: CASNQPSLGRSSGANVLTF; DNA: TGTGCCAGTAACCAGCCGAGTCTTGGGAGAAGCTCTGGGGCCAACGTCCTGACTTTC
J: TRBJ1-1; D: TRBD1; size: -; V: TRBV2; CDR3: CASSEGTGGRTEAFF; DNA: TGTGCCAGCAGTGAGGGGACAGGGGGACGCACTGAAGCTTTCTTT
J: TRBJ2-5; D: -; size: -; V: TRBV5-6; CDR3: CASSLGGGAKGTQYF; DNA: TGTGCCAGCAGCTTGGGTGGGGGCGCCAAGGGGACCCAGTACTTC
J: TRBJ1-1; D: -; size: -; V: TRBV10-3; CDR3: CAISEAGANTEAFF; DNA: TGTGCCATCAGTGAGGCAGGAGCGAACACTGAAGCTTTCTTT
J: TRBJ2-3; D: TRBD2; size: once; V: TRBV9; CDR3: CASSVTGGITDTQYF; DNA: TGTGCCAGCAGCGTTACGGGGGGGATAACAGATACGCAGTATTTT
J: TRBJ2-1; D: -; size: -; V: TRBV7-3; CDR3: CASSRGRAEQFF; DNA: TGTGCCAGCAGCCGCGGTCGGGCCGAGCAGTTCTTC
J: TRBJ1-1; D: TRBD1; size: few; V: TRBV24-1; CDR3: CATSDLQGGWGTEAFF; DNA: TGTGCCACCAGTGATTTGCAAGGGGGCTGGGGAACTGAAGCTTTCTTT
J: TRBJ1-2; D: TRBD1; size: medium-sized; V: TRBV6-4; CDR3: CASSDTQTGLYGYTF; DNA: TGTGCCAGCAGTGACACTCAGACAGGGCTTTATGGCTACACCTTC